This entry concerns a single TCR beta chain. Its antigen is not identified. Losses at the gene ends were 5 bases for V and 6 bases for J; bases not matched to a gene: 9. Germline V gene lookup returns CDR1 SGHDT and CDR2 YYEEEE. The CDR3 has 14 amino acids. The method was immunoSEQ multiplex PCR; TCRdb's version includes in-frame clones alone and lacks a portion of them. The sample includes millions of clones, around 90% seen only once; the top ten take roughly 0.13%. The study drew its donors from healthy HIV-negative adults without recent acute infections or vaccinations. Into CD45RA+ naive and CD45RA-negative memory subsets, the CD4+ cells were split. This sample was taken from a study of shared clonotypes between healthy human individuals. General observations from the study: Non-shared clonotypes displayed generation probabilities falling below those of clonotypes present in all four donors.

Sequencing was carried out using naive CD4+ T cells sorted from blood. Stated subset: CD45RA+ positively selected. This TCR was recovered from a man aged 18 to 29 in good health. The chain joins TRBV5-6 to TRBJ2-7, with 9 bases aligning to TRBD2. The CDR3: CASSGAGGPGEQYF. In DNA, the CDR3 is TGTGCCAGCAGTGGAGCGGGGGGCCCGGGCGAGCAGTACTTC.